A selection of T cell receptor beta chains follows, all from one sample in a study of regulatory T cells in long-lasting Graves disease. Using its own MiXCR run on the multiplex PCR reads, TCRdb lists one record per CDR3 protein. The sample has 400,000 or so distinct CDR3 sequences; less than 25% are singletons. The sample here was peripheral blood mononuclear cells (PBMCs), taken when the disease was refractory, from a patient treated with antithyroid drugs. The receptors were gathered from a female donor with Graves disease. CDR3s include the opening cysteine and the closing phenylalanine or tryptophan. A D gene is named only where the DNA matches it firmly. A row's size may be missing; if present it is once, few, many or a size class.

TRBJ2-1,TRBD2,few,TRBV2,CASMPGTSGHNEQFF,TGTGCCAGCATGCCGGGGACTAGCGGACACAATGAGCAGTTCTTC
TRBJ1-2,NA,NA,TRBV14,CASSQRSRDNYGYTF,TGTGCCAGCAGCCAAAGGAGCAGGGACAACTATGGCTACACCTTC
TRBJ1-2,NA,many,TRBV28,CASSSTPRTYGYTF,TGTGCCAGCAGTTCCACCCCCAGGACCTATGGCTACACCTTC
TRBJ2-5,TRBD1,once,TRBV5-1,CASSWKGQKETQYF,TGCGCCAGCAGCTGGAAGGGACAGAAAGAGACCCAGTACTTC
TRBJ2-7,NA,NA,TRBV14,CASSQDISLSYEQYF,TGTGCCAGCAGCCAAGATATCAGTCTCTCCTACGAGCAGTACTTC
TRBJ2-1,TRBD2,NA,TRBV11-2,CASRREARLNEQFF,TGTGCCAGCAGGCGGGAGGCGCGGCTCAATGAGCAGTTCTTC
TRBJ1-1,TRBD1,many,TRBV5-1,CASSMYDRGLPEAFF,TGCGCCAGCAGCATGTACGACAGGGGGCTTCCTGAAGCTTTCTTT
TRBJ2-7,TRBD2,NA,TRBV7-9,CASTTMLAGVSYEQYF,TGTGCCAGCACCACGATGCTAGCGGGGGTATCCTACGAGCAGTACTTC
TRBJ2-7,NA,many,TRBV7-6,CASSLNLGGQEDEQYF,TGTGCCAGCAGCTTAAACCTTGGGGGGCAAGAGGACGAGCAGTACTTC
TRBJ2-2,NA,NA,TRBV29-1,CSVGGLALTGELFF,TGCAGCGTTGGTGGGCTAGCCCTCACCGGGGAGCTGTTTTTT
TRBJ2-5,TRBD1,many,TRBV12-3/TRBV12-4,CASSLGDRGIQETQYF,TGTGCCAGCAGTTTGGGAGACAGGGGAATCCAAGAGACCCAGTACTTC
TRBJ2-2,TRBD1,many,TRBV10-1,CASSGRDRDNTGELFF,TGCGCCAGCAGTGGCAGGGACAGGGACAACACCGGGGAGCTGTTTTTT
TRBJ2-5,TRBD2,few,TRBV7-9,CASSLEGRGQETQYF,TGTGCCAGCAGCCTCGAGGGGAGGGGTCAAGAGACCCAGTACTTC